This T cell receptor beta chain was recovered during a study of cytomegalovirus exposure and HLA in healthy donors. General observations from the study: Around 160 TCR beta chains were listed as cytomegalovirus-associated. Immune exposure data for these donors was limited to CMV serostatus. V- and J-gene trimming in TCR beta was tied to a missense DCLRE1C variant by an analysis performed later.

Germline loops: CDR1 MNHEY, CDR2 SMNVEV (reference sequence). This CDR3 comprises 16 residues. J gave up 4 bases and V 2 bases, and 9 bases lay outside the gene matches. These donors, healthy bone marrow donors, were studied. Worth noting for this clone: The antigen is unknown.

PCR was performed using 60 Vbeta and 13 Jbeta primers. Method: immunoSEQ multiplex PCR; TCRdb's copy keeps in-frame clones and lacks some. Here the sample spans around 90,000 clones, about four fifths being singletons. The TCR comes from a human donor in good health. The rearrangement uses TRBV27 and TRBJ1-1; 8 positions match TRBD1. The sequenced sample was PBMCs. The DNA of the CDR3 is TGTGCCAGCAGTTTAAGAGCAGGGGGCTCAGGCACTGAAGCTTTCTTT. Its protein product is CASSLRAGGSGTEAFF.